Shown below are 20 T cell receptor beta chains from a single sample sequenced in a study of blood T cell repertoires in COVID-19. Libraries were prepared by immunoSEQ multiplex PCR; TCRdb keeps only in-frame clonotypes and omits some of them. Among about 230,000 clones, around 88% were seen once, and the ten largest hold 2.5%. Sequencing used PBMCs or T cells enriched from blood (not recorded which). The origin of the receptors is a woman aged 35 to 49 with acute COVID-19.

The gene calls are TRBV7-8 and TRBJ1-2, with D perhaps matching TRBD1 (6 bases). V was clipped by 1 base and J by 2 bases, with 11 bases between them. From germline, CDR1 is SGHVS and CDR2 FQNEAQ. The CDR3 has 15 residues. The CDR3 protein is CASSLGAGANYGYTF. The CDR3 region has the DNA TGTGCCAGCAGCTTAGGGGCAGGGGCAAACTATGGCTACACCTTC.

The chain links TRBV25-1 to TRBJ1-1; D remains ambiguous. V was pared by 3 bases and J by 1 base, with 3 bases between. This CDR3 has 12 amino acids. CDR1 MGHDK and CDR2 SYGVNS come from the germline V gene. The CDR3 loop reads CASSDWNTEAFF. The CDR3 DNA follows: TGTGCCAGCAGTGACTGGAACACTGAAGCTTTCTTT.

The genes are TRBV5-8 and TRBJ2-5; 10 positions agree with TRBD1. The CDR3 extends over 16 amino acids. Losses at the gene ends were 5 bases for V and 7 bases for J; bases not matched to a gene: 14. Germline V lookup: CDR1 SGHTS, CDR2 YDEGEE. CDR3 loop: CASRPPGTGDIGTQYF. The CDR3, as DNA: TGTGCCAGCAGACCACCAGGGACAGGGGACATTGGGACCCAGTACTTC.

The V call is TRBV5-1, the J call TRBJ2-7; D possibly corresponds to TRBD2 (6 bases). The CDR3 has 14 amino acids. Trimming cost V 5 bases and J 2 bases, with 14 bases left between them. Germline V gene sequence: CDR1 SGHRS, CDR2 YFSETQ. For the CDR3, the DNA is TGCGCCAGCAGAGCAGCTAGCGCACCCTACGAGCAGTACGTC. It codes for CASRAASAPYEQYV.

The chain is built from TRBV30 and TRBJ1-6; perhaps TRBD1 as D (6 bases). CDR1 and CDR2 (germline): GTSNPN, SVGIG (reference sequence). The V end lost 5 bases, the J end lost 6 bases, and 11 bases lay between the germline ends. This CDR3 region has 13 residues. CDR3: CAWGDIVNSPLHF. The CDR3 bases are TGTGCCTGGGGGGACATAGTTAATTCACCCCTCCACTTT.

J is TRBJ2-1 and V is TRBV5-1; 8 positions agree with TRBD1. This CDR3 comprises 15 residues. With 2 bases clipped from V and 5 bases from J, the junction kept 6 bases outside the gene matches. Germline V gene sequence: CDR1 SGHRS, CDR2 YFSETQ. CDR3 region: CASSFQGAHNNEQFF. Written as DNA, the CDR3 is TGCGCCAGCAGCTTCCAGGGGGCGCACAACAATGAGCAGTTCTTC.

The rearrangement uses TRBV2 and TRBJ2-3, with D possibly matching TRBD2 (5 bases). Germline values: CDR1 SNHLY, CDR2 FYNNEI. The V and J ends lost 8 bases and 2 bases respectively, with 11 bases between them. CDR3 length equals 13 residues. The CDR3 nucleotides are TGTGCCAGCGCTAGGGAGTTCACAGATACGCAGTATTTT. This sequence encodes CASAREFTDTQYF.

This clone was seen just once. This rearrangement joins TRBV27 to TRBJ1-6; 7 positions agree with TRBD1. The germline V gene has CDR1 MNHEY and CDR2 SMNVEV (reference sequence). The CDR3 is 16 residues long. The trim removed 6 bases at V and 2 bases at J, leaving 7 bases unmatched. CDR3 region: CASRPGTATYNSPLHF. For the CDR3, the DNA is TGTGCCAGCAGGCCCGGGACAGCCACCTATAATTCACCCCTCCACTTT.

The count of this clone is one. V is TRBV5-1 and J is TRBJ1-1; a weak D match, TRBD1 (5 bases). In germline, CDR1 is SGHRS, CDR2 YFSETQ. Trimming took 4 bases from V and 6 from J, leaving 13 bases between them. The CDR3 extends over 13 amino acids. The CDR3 loop is CASSLYVTAEAFF. The DNA for the CDR3 is TGCGCCAGCAGCCTCTATGTGACAGCTGAAGCTTTCTTT. The whole variable domain, filled in from reference TRBV5-1 and TRBJ1-1, reads KAGVTQTPRYLIKTRGQQVTLSCSPISGHRSVSWYQQTPGQGLQFLFEYFSETQRNKGNFPGRFSGRQFSNSRSEMNVSTLELGDSALYLCASSLYVTAEAFFGQGTRLTVV.

The genes are TRBV7-2 and TRBJ2-1, with 11 bases aligning to TRBD2. The CDR3 sequence is 17 residues long. Looked up from germline, CDR1 is SGHTA and CDR2 is FQGNSA. The V segment lost 2 bases and the J segment 6 bases; nucleotides outside the gene matches: 9. The CDR3 sequence: CASSLSTSGTGTNEQFF. In DNA, the CDR3 is TGTGCCAGCAGCTTATCGACTAGCGGGACGGGGACCAATGAGCAGTTCTTC.

The V and J genes are TRBV5-8 and TRBJ1-6; perhaps TRBD1 as D (5 bases). The V gene lost 0 bases and the J gene lost 8 bases, with 21 bases spanning the gap. The CDR3 spans 18 residues. Germline V gene sequence: CDR1 SGHTS, CDR2 YDEGEE. The CDR3 region has the DNA TGTGCCAGCAGCTTGGAGAGTTTGGGGGGTGCCCTACATTCACCCCTCCACTTT. Its protein is CASSLESLGGALHSPLHF.

The V call is TRBV18, the J call TRBJ1-1, with D possibly TRBD1 on 6 matching bases. V lost 2 bases, J lost 5 bases, and 24 bases lay in between. CDR1 is KGHSH and CDR2 is LQKENI in the germline V gene. The CDR3 has 18 amino acids. CDR3 residues: CASSPITSGRGGGTEAFF. The CDR3 coding sequence is TGTGCCAGCTCACCAATAACTAGCGGCAGGGGCGGAGGGACTGAAGCTTTCTTT.

The V gene is TRBV3-1 (or the pseudogene TRBV3-2), the J gene TRBJ2-1; a weak D match, TRBD2 (6 bases). Trimming cost V 4 bases and J 5 bases, with 24 bases left between them. The germline gives CDR1 LGHDT, CDR2 YNNKEL (reference sequence). This CDR3 is 18 amino acids long. CDR3: CASSLTRAGGSLNNEQFF. The CDR3 DNA reads as TGTGCCAGCAGCCTGACCAGGGCAGGAGGGAGCCTTAACAATGAGCAGTTCTTC.

This chain links TRBV3-1 (or the pseudogene TRBV3-2) with TRBJ2-3, with 9 bases lining up with TRBD2. The germline V gene encodes CDR1 LGHDT and CDR2 YNNKEL (reference sequence). The CDR3 loop spans 17 amino acids. Trimming at V came to 4 bases and at J to 2 bases, leaving 10 bases not matched to a gene. The chain's CDR3 is CASSPTSGGYITDTQYF. The CDR3 region has the DNA TGTGCCAGCAGCCCGACTAGCGGAGGGTACATCACAGATACGCAGTATTTT.

The chain couples TRBV11-2 to TRBJ1-2; TRBD1 matches at 7 bases. The CDR3 covers 17 residues. The V segment lost 4 bases and the J segment 5 bases; nucleotides outside the gene matches: 16. CDR1 is SGHAT and CDR2 is FQNNGV in the germline V gene. The CDR3 here is CASSSHPKTTGRYGYTF. DNA for the CDR3: TGTGCCAGCAGCTCCCACCCCAAAACGACAGGGAGATATGGCTACACCTTC.

The chain couples TRBV7-9 to TRBJ1-1, with D possibly matching TRBD1 (5 bases). Germline V gene sequence: CDR1 SEHNR, CDR2 FQNEAQ (reference sequence). V lost 7 bases, J lost 2 bases, and 14 bases lay in between. The CDR3 covers 14 residues. The CDR3 sequence: CASIQSQGNTEAFF. Here the CDR3 DNA reads TGTGCCAGCATCCAAAGTCAGGGAAACACTGAAGCTTTCTTT.

The chain carries TRBV7-2 and TRBJ1-4; possible D gene TRBD1, 6 bases. Germline V gene lookup returns CDR1 SGHTA and CDR2 FQGNSA. V lost 5 bases to trimming and J lost 8 bases, with 18 bases between them. CDR3 length: 15 amino acids. CDR3 sequence: CASSPSPHGQEKLFF. The CDR3 bases are TGTGCCAGCAGCCCCAGCCCTCATGGACAGGAAAAACTGTTTTTT. The complete variable domain, with remaining parts taken from reference TRBV7-2 and TRBJ1-4, reads GAGVSQSPSNKVTEKGKDVELRCDPISGHTALYWYRQSLGQGLEFLIYFQGNSAPDKSGLPSDRFSAERTGGSVSTLTIQRTQQEDSAVYLCASSPSPHGQEKLFFGSGTQLSVL.

This rearrangement joins TRBV29-1 to TRBJ1-4, with TRBD1 matching over 7 bases. This CDR3 region has 14 residues. V was clipped by 1 base and J by 8 bases; unmatched bases: 7. CDR1 is SQVTM and CDR2 is ANQGSEA in the germline V gene. This CDR3 is CSVEGDRVGEKLFF. The CDR3 DNA follows: TGCAGCGTTGAAGGAGACAGGGTGGGGGAAAAACTGTTTTTT.

This rearrangement joins TRBV5-1 to TRBJ1-1; a weak D match, TRBD1 (6 bases). CDR3 size: 14 residues. V was shortened by 3 bases and J by 11 bases, with 20 bases between the two germline ends. From germline, CDR1 is SGHRS and CDR2 YFSETQ. Here the CDR3 DNA reads TGCGCCAGCAGCTCTACTACTACAGGGTCGGTCGCTTTCTTT. It specifies CASSSTTTGSVAFF.

The rearrangement links TRBV10-3 to TRBJ1-1; 7 nucleotides match TRBD1. The CDR3 is made up of 13 amino acids. V shed 11 bases, J shed 1 base, and the junction held 7 bases outside the gene matches. From germline, CDR1 is ENHRY and CDR2 SYGVKD. CDR3 sequence: CASTGVENTEAFF. CDR3 DNA: TGTGCCTCCACAGGGGTCGAGAACACTGAAGCTTTCTTT.